This TCR beta chain is from a study of T cell repertoires in cytomegalovirus infection. In the study overall: Matching HLA type and CMV infection were both indicated by public TCR beta signatures. The study, taken as a whole, reports: In two of eight donors, the top clonotype was HLA-C-restricted CMV-specific. There were carriers of CMV plus the relevant HLA, and cumulative public TCR beta family frequency identified them.

This clonotype has a handful of counts. As yet, its antigen is unknown. TCRdb reprocessed the reads via MiXCR and lists one record per CDR3 protein. The sample holds about 180,000 distinct CDR3 sequences, about 18% seen once. The sequenced sample was CD8+ T cells from PBMCs. The receptor was derived from a human donor in good health (CMV status not recorded). Some clones in this sample may be carry-over from other donors' samples.

The CDR3 DNA reads TGTGCCAGTAGTATAGCGGCTAGCGGGGCAAATGAGCAGTTCTTC. This codes for CASSIAASGANEQFF. This rearrangement joins TRBV19 to TRBJ2-1, with 9 bases that match TRBD2. Per germline, CDR1 LNHDA and CDR2 SQIVND (reference sequence). V was pared by 1 base and J by 7 bases, with 5 bases of the junction left unmatched. The CDR3 consists of 15 residues.